The 18 T cell receptor beta chains below were found in one sample sequenced in a study of cytomegalovirus exposure and HLA in healthy donors. 60 Vbeta and 13 Jbeta primers were used in PCR. Sequenced by immunoSEQ multiplex PCR; TCRdb stores in-frame clones only, minus some. The sample contains over 50,000 clones, about 86% of which appear only once. Sample: PBMCs. The receptor source for this set is a man between 40 and 49 years old in good health and CMV-seronegative.

The chain links TRBV6-1 to TRBJ1-1; tentatively, D is TRBD1 (5 bases). The V gene's germline CDR1 is MNHNS and CDR2 SASEGT. V lost 1 base and J lost 0, with 6 bases in between. This CDR3 is 14 amino acids long. The CDR3 nucleotides read TGTGCCAGCAGTGAAGGACAGCTGAACACTGAAGCTTTCTTT. This translates into CASSEGQLNTEAFF.

The chain combines TRBV18 with TRBJ2-1; 8 nucleotides line up with TRBD1. The CDR3 runs 16 residues. The V segment lost 5 bases and the J segment 2 bases; nucleotides outside the gene matches: 8. Germline lookup yields CDR1 KGHSH and CDR2 LQKENI. CDR3 nucleotides: TGTGCCAGCTCATCGCCAGGGGGCCCAACCTACAATGAGCAGTTCTTC. This codes for CASSSPGGPTYNEQFF.

This clone came up once. The J gene is TRBJ2-1, the V gene TRBV2; 11 nucleotides match TRBD1. Losses at the gene ends were 6 bases for V and 0 bases for J; bases not matched to a gene: 13. The CDR3 sequence is 19 residues long. Germline lookup yields CDR1 SNHLY and CDR2 FYNNEI. The CDR3: CASRKVGQGATSSYNEQFF. The CDR3 DNA is TGTGCCAGCAGAAAGGTAGGACAGGGGGCCACTAGCTCCTACAATGAGCAGTTCTTC.

The chain joins TRBV9 to TRBJ1-2, with D uncertain. CDR1 and CDR2 from the germline V gene are SGDLS and YYNGEE. Trimming cost V 4 bases and J 0 bases, with 7 bases left between them. The CDR3 consists of 13 residues. CDR3: CASSSGTNYGYTF. CDR3 DNA: TGTGCCAGCAGCTCGGGTACTAACTATGGCTACACCTTC.

The chain links TRBV10-3 to TRBJ2-7; D is undetermined. V was clipped by 1 base and J by 0 bases, with 4 bases between them. Germline V lookup: CDR1 ENHRY, CDR2 SYGVKD. The CDR3 extends over 13 amino acids. The CDR3 bases are TGTGCCATCAGTGAGTACAGCTCCTACGAGCAGTACTTC. Its protein is CAISEYSSYEQYF.

J is TRBJ2-3 and V is TRBV11-3; 11 bases agree with TRBD1. The CDR3 runs to 17 residues. V trimming: 3 bases; J trimming: 3 bases; junction bases outside the gene matches: 8. Per germline, CDR1 SGHNT and CDR2 YENEEA. The CDR3 DNA sequence: TGTGCCAGCAGCTTCGGCTTCCGGGACAGGGGGACAGATACGCAGTATTTT. Its translation: CASSFGFRDRGTDTQYF.

This chain joins TRBV7-2 and TRBJ1-6; D perhaps matches TRBD1 (6 bases). In germline, CDR1 is SGHTA, CDR2 FQGNSA. Trimming took 5 bases from V and 4 from J, leaving 12 bases between them. CDR3 length: 15 residues. The DNA for the CDR3 is TGTGCCAGCAGCGCACCCACAGGGTATAATTCACCCCTCCACTTT. Encoded protein: CASSAPTGYNSPLHF.

This clone came up a few times. The J gene is TRBJ2-1, the V gene TRBV7-9; 8 positions agree with TRBD2. Looked up from germline, CDR1 is SEHNR and CDR2 is FQNEAQ (reference sequence). The CDR3 has 15 amino acids. J gave up 8 bases and V 7 bases, and 13 bases lay outside the gene matches. CDR3 loop: CASTDRGGPFDEQFF. The CDR3 coding sequence is TGTGCCAGCACGGATCGGGGGGGACCTTTCGATGAGCAGTTCTTC. Using reference TRBV7-9 and TRBJ2-1 for the parts outside the CDR3, the full variable domain is DTGVSQNPRHKITKRGQNVTFRCDPISEHNRLYWYRQTLGQGPEFLTYFQNEAQLEKSRLLSDRFSAERPKGSFSTLEIQRTEQGDSAMYLCASTDRGGPFDEQFFGPGTRLTVL.

This clone appeared a few times. The rearrangement links TRBV2 to TRBJ1-6; D possibly corresponds to TRBD1 (6 bases). The CDR3 is made up of 18 amino acids. Germline CDR1 SNHLY, CDR2 FYNNEI. V was clipped by 2 bases and J by 2 bases, with 16 bases between them. CDR3 protein: CASSERPGVKPYNSPLHF. CDR3 bases: TGTGCCAGCAGTGAAAGGCCAGGGGTTAAACCCTATAATTCACCCCTCCACTTT. The full variable domain, rest sourced from reference TRBV2 and TRBJ1-6, is EPEVTQTPSHQVTQMGQEVILRCVPISNHLYFYWYRQILGQKVEFLVSFYNNEISEKSEIFDDQFSVERPDGSNFTLKIRSTKLEDSAMYFCASSERPGVKPYNSPLHFGNGTRLTVT.

The V call is TRBV15, the J call TRBJ2-6, with D possibly matching TRBD1 (6 bases). CDR3 length equals 18 residues. Trimming took 2 bases from V and 0 from J, leaving 14 bases between them. In germline, CDR1 is LNHNV, CDR2 YYDKDF (reference sequence). The CDR3 is CATSRHYGQSSGANVLTF. For the CDR3, the DNA is TGTGCCACCAGCAGACATTATGGACAGAGCTCTGGGGCCAACGTCCTGACTTTC.

This clone came up once. J is TRBJ2-3 and V is TRBV5-4; D possibly corresponds to TRBD2 (7 bases). Trimming removed 4 bases from V and 0 bases from J, with 24 bases in between. The CDR3 contains 19 residues. Germline CDR1 reads SGHNT; CDR2 reads YYREEE (reference sequence). CDR3 coding DNA: TGTGCCAGCAGCCTGCAAGGTTTTCGCGGGGGCCTCAGCACAGATACGCAGTATTTT. It encodes CASSLQGFRGGLSTDTQYF. Drawing the rest from reference TRBV5-4 and TRBJ2-3, the complete variable domain is ETGVTQSPTHLIKTRGQQVTLRCSSQSGHNTVSWYQQALGQGPQFIFQYYREEENGRGNFPPRFSGLQFPNYSSELNVNALELDDSALYLCASSLQGFRGGLSTDTQYFGPGTRLTVL.

CDR3 DNA: TGTGCCAGCAGTTCTACAGGGGCCTTCTCTGGAAACACCATATATTTT. The encoded protein is CASSSTGAFSGNTIYF. The V call is TRBV28, the J call TRBJ1-3; 7 nucleotides agree with TRBD1. Germline CDR1 reads MDHEN; CDR2 reads SYDVKM. This CDR3 is 16 amino acids long. V trimming: 4 bases; J trimming: 0 bases; junction bases outside the gene matches: 6. The variable domain in full, with the rest retrieved from reference TRBV28 and TRBJ1-3, is DVKVTQSSRYLVKRTGEKVFLECVQDMDHENMFWYRQDPGLGLRLIYFSYDVKMKEKGDIPEGYSVSREKKERFSLILESASTNQTSMYLCASSSTGAFSGNTIYFGEGSWLTVV.

V gene TRBV5-8 combines with J gene TRBJ1-2; 9 bases are shared with TRBD1. Germline CDR1 SGHTS, CDR2 YDEGEE. Trimming at V came to 4 bases and at J to 5 bases, leaving 9 bases not matched to a gene. The CDR3 sequence is 15 residues long. The chain's CDR3 is CASSPGTGPLYGYTF. The DNA for the CDR3 is TGTGCCAGCAGCCCCGGGACAGGGCCTCTATATGGCTACACCTTC.

The chain is built from TRBV11-3 and TRBJ2-3, with D maybe TRBD2 (7 bases). Germline V lookup: CDR1 SGHNT, CDR2 YENEEA. V lost 5 bases, J lost 6 bases, and 15 bases lay in between. This CDR3 spans 14 amino acids. The CDR3 protein is CASSQSGGEDTQYF. In nucleotides, the CDR3 is TGTGCCAGCAGCCAATCGGGGGGCGAGGATACGCAGTATTTT.

This chain joins TRBV30 and TRBJ1-1; a weak D match, TRBD1 (6 bases). CDR1 and CDR2 (germline): GTSNPN, SVGIG (reference sequence). Trimming left V 3 bases short and J 4 bases short, with 9 bases between. The CDR3 spans 12 residues. CDR3 region: CAWRRGTTEAFF. The CDR3 nucleotides are TGTGCCTGGAGAAGGGGGACCACTGAAGCTTTCTTT.

This clone was seen more than once but under ten times. V usage is TRBV28 and J usage is TRBJ1-5; D is undetermined. V lost 3 bases, J lost 6 bases, and 12 bases lay in between. This CDR3 contains 14 residues. The germline V gene encodes CDR1 MDHEN and CDR2 SYDVKM. CDR3: CASSFAVGSQPQHF. Written as DNA, the CDR3 is TGTGCCAGCAGTTTTGCGGTAGGCAGTCAGCCCCAGCATTTT.

In DNA form, the CDR3 reads TGTGCCAGCGAAGGCAGGGGGCGCCTCATGAACACTGAAGCTTTCTTT. It specifies CASEGRGRLMNTEAFF. This sequence joins TRBV27 and TRBJ1-1, with 8 bases lining up with TRBD1. The V and J ends lost 8 bases and 0 bases, in that order; junction bases with no gene match: 11. The CDR3 runs to 16 residues. In germline, CDR1 is MNHEY, CDR2 SMNVEV (reference sequence).

The V call is TRBV5-1, the J call TRBJ2-3; 10 bases match TRBD2. The CDR3 has 18 residues. Per germline, CDR1 SGHRS and CDR2 YFSETQ. Unmatched junction bases numbered 14, after V lost 4 bases and J lost 3 bases. The CDR3 loop reads CASSRVRLAGVLTDTQYF. As DNA, the CDR3 is TGCGCCAGCAGCCGCGTACGGCTAGCGGGGGTTTTGACAGATACGCAGTATTTT.